Listed here are 23 T cell receptor beta chains from one sample, sequenced in a study of shared T cell receptors in the human thymus. Clones were read by immunoSEQ multiplex PCR, and TCRdb kept only the in-frame ones, dropping some. The sample has about 660,000 clones, about 90% seen once; the top ten hold roughly 0.0087%. Another study also made use of these data, one on human thymus T cells.

The sequencing sample was made of thymocytes. These receptors were taken from a boy younger than two with a congenital heart defect.

The J gene is TRBJ2-7, the V gene TRBV19, with unresolved D. V lost 2 bases to trimming and J lost 0 bases, with 8 bases between them. The CDR3 covers 14 residues. The germline V gene has CDR1 LNHDA and CDR2 SQIVND (reference sequence). The CDR3 nucleotides read TGTGCCAGTAGTATAACCCAGGCCTCCTACGAGCAGTACTTC. It is translated as CASSITQASYEQYF.

The gene calls are TRBV11-2 and TRBJ2-7; 7 bases align to TRBD2. V was pared by 5 bases and J by 7 bases, with 14 bases of the junction left unmatched. CDR1 and CDR2 (germline): SGHAT, FQNNGV. The CDR3 runs to 15 residues. The CDR3 region is CASSLPPGRGGEQYF. The CDR3 nucleotides read TGTGCCAGCAGCCTACCCCCGGGGAGGGGTGGGGAGCAGTACTTC.

The rearrangement links TRBV10-3 to TRBJ1-2; TRBD1 aligns across 7 bases. Unmatched junction bases numbered 1, after V lost 2 bases and J lost 1 base. CDR3 length equals 14 residues. Germline CDR1 is ENHRY and CDR2 is SYGVKD. As DNA, the CDR3 is TGTGCCATCAGTGAGAGGGACAGTAACTATGGCTACACCTTC. This sequence encodes CAISERDSNYGYTF.

V gene TRBV7-8 combines with J gene TRBJ2-3; 14 bases are a match to TRBD2. Germline trimming cut 5 bases from V and 13 bases from J; bases unmatched to any gene: 8. The CDR3 contains 14 residues. Germline-derived CDR1 and CDR2 are SGHVS and FQNEAQ. The CDR3 DNA sequence: TGTGCCAGCAGCCTAGGGACTAGCGGGGGTTGGGAGTATTTT. Translated, it gives CASSLGTSGGWEYF.

The chain combines TRBV30 with TRBJ2-3, with 7 bases identical to TRBD1. The ends lost 3 bases at V and 1 base at J; junction bases unmatched: 4. The CDR3 extends over 14 amino acids. CDR1 is GTSNPN and CDR2 is SVGIG in the germline V gene (reference sequence). The CDR3 is CAWSSRGRTDTQYF. Written as DNA, the CDR3 is TGTGCCTGGAGCTCGAGGGGGCGCACAGATACGCAGTATTTT.

This sequence joins TRBV28 and TRBJ2-1; possible D gene TRBD2, 6 bases. In germline, CDR1 is MDHEN, CDR2 SYDVKM. The CDR3 runs to 13 residues. With 8 bases removed from V and 10 bases from J, the gap between germline ends came to 18 bases. The CDR3 DNA sequence: TGTGCCAGCGTCAACATGATGGAGGGCGAGCAGTTCTTC. This encodes CASVNMMEGEQFF.

This clone was counted between two and nine times. This rearrangement joins TRBV28 to TRBJ2-7; D unclear. This CDR3 region has 14 residues. From germline, CDR1 is MDHEN and CDR2 SYDVKM. V lost 6 bases to trimming and J lost 3 bases, with 15 bases between them. The CDR3 nucleotides read TGTGCCAGCAGACTGAACAGTTACAGCTACGAGCAGTACTTC. Translation: CASRLNSYSYEQYF.

This chain joins TRBV5-8 and TRBJ1-1; 7 bases are a match to TRBD1. Germline V CDR1 and CDR2: SGHTS, YDEGEE. The CDR3 extends over 13 amino acids. J was trimmed by 4 bases and V by 4 bases; bases with no gene match: 4. The CDR3 here is CASSARQGTEAFF. CDR3 coding DNA: TGTGCCAGCAGCGCAAGACAGGGCACTGAAGCTTTCTTT.

The V gene is TRBV9, the J gene TRBJ2-1, with TRBD1 identical over 7 bases. J lost 4 bases, V lost 0 bases, and 4 bases had no gene match. The CDR3 is 15 residues long. Germline V CDR1 and CDR2: SGDLS, YYNGEE. CDR3 sequence (DNA): TGTGCCAGCAGCGTAGAACAGGGGCTTTACAATGAGCAGTTCTTC. It yields the protein CASSVEQGLYNEQFF. The full variable domain, with the rest looked up from reference TRBV9 and TRBJ2-1, is DSGVTQTPKHLITATGQRVTLRCSPRSGDLSVYWYQQSLDQGLQFLIQYYNGEERAKGNILERFSAQQFPDLHSELNLSSLELGDSALYFCASSVEQGLYNEQFFGPGTRLTVL.

This clone was found a few times. The genes are TRBV28 and TRBJ1-2; 8 nucleotides match TRBD1. Germline V gene lookup returns CDR1 MDHEN and CDR2 SYDVKM. The CDR3 has 16 amino acids. Trimming at V came to 5 bases and at J to 0 bases, leaving 8 bases not matched to a gene. The CDR3 region is CASSPWTGQANYGYTF. The DNA of the CDR3 is TGTGCCAGCAGTCCCTGGACAGGGCAAGCTAACTATGGCTACACCTTC.

In DNA, the CDR3 is TGCGCCAGCAGCTTGGGGCAGGGGAAAGCTTTCTTT. As protein: CASSLGQGKAFF. The chain joins TRBV5-1 to TRBJ1-1, with D perhaps matching TRBD1 (6 bases). The CDR3 is 12 residues long. The V gene lost 0 bases and the J gene lost 9 bases, with 9 bases spanning the gap. The germline CDR1 and CDR2 sequences are SGHRS and YFSETQ.

The chain carries TRBV12-5 and TRBJ2-7; TRBD1 matches at 9 bases. Germline V lookup: CDR1 LGHNT, CDR2 FRNRAP. The CDR3 runs to 17 residues. V lost 2 bases to trimming and J lost 3 bases; unmatched junction nucleotides: 11. CDR3 region: CASGLFPPGTGYYEQYF. In DNA form, the CDR3 reads TGTGCTAGTGGTTTGTTTCCGCCCGGGACAGGGTACTACGAGCAGTACTTC.

The CDR3 here is CASSEGWSYEQYF. Here the CDR3 DNA reads TGTGCCAGCTCCGAGGGTTGGAGCTACGAGCAGTACTTC. V is TRBV11-2 and J is TRBJ2-7, with D possibly matching TRBD2 (5 bases). This CDR3 has 13 residues. CDR1 is SGHAT and CDR2 is FQNNGV in the germline V gene. V lost 8 bases, J lost 3 bases, and 14 bases lay in between.

This clone has just one count. The CDR3: CASSLCPPGGIDQPQHF. DNA of the CDR3: TGTGCCAGCAGTTTATGCCCGCCAGGGGGGATAGATCAGCCCCAGCATTTT. The chain has TRBV28 and TRBJ1-5; 7 bases match TRBD1. The CDR3 loop spans 17 amino acids. Germline CDR1 MDHEN, CDR2 SYDVKM. Trimming at V came to 0 bases and at J to 5 bases, leaving 10 bases not matched to a gene.

The chain carries TRBV4-2 and TRBJ1-4, with D possibly TRBD1 on 6 matching bases. The V gene's germline CDR1 is LGHNA and CDR2 YNFKEQ. Deletions cut 4 bases from V and 0 bases from J, with 30 bases between. The CDR3 covers 22 residues. CDR3 loop: CASSPLVPQGPPVPSTNEKLFF. The CDR3 bases are TGTGCCAGCAGCCCTTTAGTCCCGCAGGGGCCCCCTGTCCCCTCAACTAATGAAAAACTGTTTTTT.

The chain recombines TRBV28 with TRBJ2-3; D not resolved. Germline assignment: CDR1 MDHEN and CDR2 SYDVKM. V gave up 3 bases and J gave up 0 bases, with 7 bases separating them. The CDR3 covers 14 residues. The chain's CDR3 is CASSLQVSTDTQYF. The DNA of the CDR3 is TGTGCCAGCAGTTTGCAGGTTAGCACAGATACGCAGTATTTT.

This clone occurred once. The V and J genes are TRBV4-3 and TRBJ1-2; TRBD1 aligns across 8 bases. The CDR3 covers 17 residues. V lost 0 bases, J lost 0 bases, and 6 bases stayed unmatched. CDR1 is LGHNA, CDR2 YSLEER, per germline. The CDR3 nucleotides are TGCGCCAGCAGCCAAGATCACGGGGACAGGACTAACTATGGCTACACCTTC. Its protein product is CASSQDHGDRTNYGYTF.

This clone was recorded once. V usage is TRBV6-1 and J usage is TRBJ1-1; D is ambiguous. The length of the CDR3 is 14 residues. Germline assignment: CDR1 MNHNS and CDR2 SASEGT. The V gene lost 4 bases and the J gene lost 5 bases, with 14 bases spanning the gap. The CDR3 DNA follows: TGTGCCAGCAGTGCTACAGCCCGGTGGACTGAAGCTTTCTTT. This encodes CASSATARWTEAFF.

The chain employs TRBV15 and TRBJ2-7; D call uncertain. Germline values: CDR1 LNHNV, CDR2 YYDKDF (reference sequence). This CDR3 spans 12 amino acids. V lost 4 bases, J lost 4 bases, and 8 bases lay in between. The CDR3 nucleotides read TGTGCCACCAGCAAAGCCACTTACGAGCAGTACTTC. As protein: CATSKATYEQYF. The whole variable domain, filled in from reference TRBV15 and TRBJ2-7, reads DAMVIQNPRYQVTQFGKPVTLSCSQTLNHNVMYWYQQKSSQAPKLLFHYYDKDFNNEADTPDNFQSRRPNTSFCFLDIRSPGLGDTAMYLCATSKATYEQYFGPGTRLTVT.

This clone was counted between two and nine times. The chain employs TRBV5-4 and TRBJ2-7; 11 positions match TRBD2. The ends lost 4 bases at V and 0 bases at J; junction bases unmatched: 15. This CDR3 spans 19 amino acids. CDR1 SGHNT and CDR2 YYREEE come from the germline V gene (reference sequence). CDR3 DNA sequence: TGTGCCAGCAGCCCCTCCGGAGTTAGCGGGAGGGCGAACTCCTACGAGCAGTACTTC. It yields the protein CASSPSGVSGRANSYEQYF.

This clone was detected only a few times. The chain carries TRBV28 and TRBJ1-1; 10 nucleotides align to TRBD1. Trimming took 7 bases from V and 0 from J; bases not matched to a gene: 8. CDR1 and CDR2 from the germline V gene are MDHEN and SYDVKM. This CDR3 has 16 amino acids. Written as DNA, the CDR3 is TGTGCCAGCACCACAGACAGGGGGCCCATGAACACTGAAGCTTTCTTT. Translation gives CASTTDRGPMNTEAFF. Using reference TRBV28 and TRBJ1-1 for the parts outside the CDR3, the full variable domain is DVKVTQSSRYLVKRTGEKVFLECVQDMDHENMFWYRQDPGLGLRLIYFSYDVKMKEKGDIPEGYSVSREKKERFSLILESASTNQTSMYLCASTTDRGPMNTEAFFGQGTRLTVV.

The rearrangement links TRBV25-1 to TRBJ2-7, with a tentative D call TRBD2 (7 bases). V was trimmed by 2 bases and J by 1 base, leaving 12 bases between them. Germline V lookup: CDR1 MGHDK, CDR2 SYGVNS. The CDR3 contains 15 residues. The CDR3 DNA follows: TGTGCCAGCAGTGAACTCGGGGGGCCTTCCTACGAGCAGTACTTC. This encodes CASSELGGPSYEQYF.

The chain carries TRBV9 and TRBJ1-5; TRBD1 matches at 7 bases. CDR3 length: 14 residues. After removal of 3 bases from V and 5 bases from J, the junction contained 5 bases not matched to a gene. The germline gives CDR1 SGDLS, CDR2 YYNGEE. The CDR3 DNA reads TGTGCCAGCAGCGCCCACAGGGGTGATCAGCCCCAGCATTTT. Amino acid sequence: CASSAHRGDQPQHF.